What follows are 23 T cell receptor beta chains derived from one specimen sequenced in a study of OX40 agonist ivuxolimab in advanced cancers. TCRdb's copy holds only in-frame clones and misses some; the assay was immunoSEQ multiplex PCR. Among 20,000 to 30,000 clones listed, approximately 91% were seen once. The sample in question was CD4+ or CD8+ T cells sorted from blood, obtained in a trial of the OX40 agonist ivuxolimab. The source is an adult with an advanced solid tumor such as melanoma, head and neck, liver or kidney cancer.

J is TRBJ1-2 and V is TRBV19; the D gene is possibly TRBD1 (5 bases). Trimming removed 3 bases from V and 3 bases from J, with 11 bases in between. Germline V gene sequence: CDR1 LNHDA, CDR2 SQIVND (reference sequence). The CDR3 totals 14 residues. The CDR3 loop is CASSIRDLDYGYTF. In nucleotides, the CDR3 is TGTGCCAGTAGTATTCGGGACTTGGACTATGGCTACACCTTC. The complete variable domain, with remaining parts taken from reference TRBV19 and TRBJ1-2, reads DGGITQSPKYLFRKEGQNVTLSCEQNLNHDAMYWYRQDPGQGLRLIYYSQIVNDFQKGDIAEGYSVSREKKESFPLTVTSAQKNPTAFYLCASSIRDLDYGYTFGSGTRLTVV.

CDR3 loop: CASSLYTGAGEQFF. The CDR3 DNA reads TGTGCCAGCAGTTTATATACGGGAGCGGGTGAGCAGTTCTTC. V gene TRBV28 combines with J gene TRBJ2-1; possibly TRBD2 for D (6 bases). This CDR3 has 14 residues. Germline lookup yields CDR1 MDHEN and CDR2 SYDVKM. Deletions cut 1 base from V and 9 bases from J, with 13 bases between.

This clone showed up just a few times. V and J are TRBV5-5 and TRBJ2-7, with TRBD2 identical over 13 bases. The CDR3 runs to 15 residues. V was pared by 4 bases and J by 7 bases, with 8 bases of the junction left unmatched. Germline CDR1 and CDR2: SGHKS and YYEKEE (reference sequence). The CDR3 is CASSHLTSGRGEQYF. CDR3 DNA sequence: TGTGCCAGCAGCCACCTCACTAGCGGGAGGGGGGAGCAGTACTTC.

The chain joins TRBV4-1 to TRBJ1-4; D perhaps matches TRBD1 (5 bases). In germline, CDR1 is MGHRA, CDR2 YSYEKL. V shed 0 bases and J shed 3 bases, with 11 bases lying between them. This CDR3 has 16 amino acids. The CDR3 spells CASSQDLYRSNEKLFF. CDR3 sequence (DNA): TGCGCCAGCAGCCAAGATCTTTACAGGTCTAATGAAAAACTGTTTTTT.

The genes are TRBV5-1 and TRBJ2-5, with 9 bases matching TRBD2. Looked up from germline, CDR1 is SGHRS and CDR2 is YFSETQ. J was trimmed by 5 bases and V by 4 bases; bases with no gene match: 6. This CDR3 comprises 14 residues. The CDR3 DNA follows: TGCGCCAGCAGCCAGGGGACTAGCATGGAGACCCAGTACTTC. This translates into CASSQGTSMETQYF.

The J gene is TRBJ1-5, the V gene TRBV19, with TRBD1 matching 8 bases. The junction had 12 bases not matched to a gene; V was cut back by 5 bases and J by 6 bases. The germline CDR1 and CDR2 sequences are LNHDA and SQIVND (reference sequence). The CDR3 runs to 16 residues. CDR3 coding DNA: TGTGCCAGTAGTTCTTCTCAGGGGGCGCCTTCTCAGCCCCAGCATTTT. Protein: CASSSSQGAPSQPQHF.

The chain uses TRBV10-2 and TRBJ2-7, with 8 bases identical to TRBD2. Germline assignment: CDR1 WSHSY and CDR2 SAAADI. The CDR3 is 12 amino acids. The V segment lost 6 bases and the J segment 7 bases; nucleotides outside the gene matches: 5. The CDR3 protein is CASRAGVREQYF. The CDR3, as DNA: TGCGCCAGCAGAGCGGGAGTCCGAGAGCAGTACTTC.

CDR3 coding DNA: TGTGCCAGCAGCTTGGTACCCCAAGAGACCCAGTACTTC. Translating it yields CASSLVPQETQYF. The chain has TRBV5-6 and TRBJ2-5; D uncertain. There are 13 residues in the CDR3. Trimming pared 0 bases from V and 1 base from J, leaving 4 bases between. CDR1 SGHDT and CDR2 YYEEEE come from the germline V gene.

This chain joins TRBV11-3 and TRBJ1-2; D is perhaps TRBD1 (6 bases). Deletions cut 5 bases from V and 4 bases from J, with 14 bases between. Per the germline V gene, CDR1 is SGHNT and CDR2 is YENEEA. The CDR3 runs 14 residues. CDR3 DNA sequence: TGTGCCAGCAGCGTACAGGGTAATGGCTATGGCTACACCTTC. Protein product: CASSVQGNGYGYTF.

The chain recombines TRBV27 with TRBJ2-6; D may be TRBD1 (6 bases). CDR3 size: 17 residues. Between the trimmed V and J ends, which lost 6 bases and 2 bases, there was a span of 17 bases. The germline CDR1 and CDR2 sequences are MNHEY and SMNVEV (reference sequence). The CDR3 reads CASRSLTGSTGANVLTF. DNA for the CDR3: TGTGCCAGCAGATCCTTGACAGGCTCTACTGGGGCCAACGTCCTGACTTTC.

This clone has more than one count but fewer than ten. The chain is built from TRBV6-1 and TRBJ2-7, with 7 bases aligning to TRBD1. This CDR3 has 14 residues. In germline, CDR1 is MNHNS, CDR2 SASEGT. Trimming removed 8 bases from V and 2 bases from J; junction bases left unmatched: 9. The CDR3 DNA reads TGTGCCAGCCGGGACAGATACCGGCCCTACGAGCAGTACTTC. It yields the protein CASRDRYRPYEQYF.

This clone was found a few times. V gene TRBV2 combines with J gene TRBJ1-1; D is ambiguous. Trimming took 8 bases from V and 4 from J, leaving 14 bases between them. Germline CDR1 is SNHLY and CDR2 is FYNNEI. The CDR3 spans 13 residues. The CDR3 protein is CASQGPLFTEAFF. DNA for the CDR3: TGTGCCAGCCAAGGACCGTTGTTCACTGAAGCTTTCTTT.

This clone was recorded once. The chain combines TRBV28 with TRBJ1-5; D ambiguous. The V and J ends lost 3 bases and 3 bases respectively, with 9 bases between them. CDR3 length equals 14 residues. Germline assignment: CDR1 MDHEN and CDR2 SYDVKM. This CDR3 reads CASSLGGNNQPQHF. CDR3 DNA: TGTGCCAGCAGTTTGGGAGGAAACAATCAGCCCCAGCATTTT.

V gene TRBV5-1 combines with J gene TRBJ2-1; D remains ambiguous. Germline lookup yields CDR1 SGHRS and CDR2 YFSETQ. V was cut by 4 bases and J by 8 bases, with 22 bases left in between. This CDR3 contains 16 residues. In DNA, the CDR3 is TGCGCCAGCAGCCACCAAGGCACCCTCGGGTATGATGAGCAGTTCTTC. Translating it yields CASSHQGTLGYDEQFF. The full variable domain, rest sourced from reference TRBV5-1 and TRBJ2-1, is KAGVTQTPRYLIKTRGQQVTLSCSPISGHRSVSWYQQTPGQGLQFLFEYFSETQRNKGNFPGRFSGRQFSNSRSEMNVSTLELGDSALYLCASSHQGTLGYDEQFFGPGTRLTVL.

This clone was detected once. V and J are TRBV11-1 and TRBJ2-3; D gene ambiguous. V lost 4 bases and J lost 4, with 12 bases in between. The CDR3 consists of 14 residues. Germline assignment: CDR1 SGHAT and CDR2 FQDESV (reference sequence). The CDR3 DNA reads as TGTGCCAGCAGCTCTTCGCGTCCTCCAGATACGCAGTATTTT. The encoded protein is CASSSSRPPDTQYF. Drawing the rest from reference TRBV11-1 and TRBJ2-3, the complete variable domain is EAEVAQSPRYKITEKSQAVAFWCDPISGHATLYWYRQILGQGPELLVQFQDESVVDDSQLPKDRFSAERLKGVDSTLKIQPAELGDSAMYLCASSSSRPPDTQYFGPGTRLTVL.

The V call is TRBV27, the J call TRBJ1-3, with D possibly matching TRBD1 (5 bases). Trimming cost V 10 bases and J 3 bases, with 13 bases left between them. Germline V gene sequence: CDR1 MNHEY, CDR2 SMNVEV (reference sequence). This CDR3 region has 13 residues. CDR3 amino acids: CATGHVGGNTIYF. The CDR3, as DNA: TGTGCCACCGGACACGTAGGTGGAAACACCATATATTTT.

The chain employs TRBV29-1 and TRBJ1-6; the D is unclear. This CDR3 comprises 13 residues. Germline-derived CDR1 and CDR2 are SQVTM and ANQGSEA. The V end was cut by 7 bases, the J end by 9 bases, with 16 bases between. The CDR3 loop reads CSARTSAGSPLHF. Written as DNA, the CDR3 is TGCAGCGCACGGACGTCCGCGGGTTCACCCCTCCACTTT.

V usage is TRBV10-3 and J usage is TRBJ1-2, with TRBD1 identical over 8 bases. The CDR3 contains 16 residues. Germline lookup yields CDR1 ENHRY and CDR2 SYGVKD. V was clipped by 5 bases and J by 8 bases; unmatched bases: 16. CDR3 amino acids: CAISQAGQVGGKGYTF. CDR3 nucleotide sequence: TGTGCCATCAGTCAAGCGGGACAGGTAGGAGGAAAAGGCTACACCTTC.

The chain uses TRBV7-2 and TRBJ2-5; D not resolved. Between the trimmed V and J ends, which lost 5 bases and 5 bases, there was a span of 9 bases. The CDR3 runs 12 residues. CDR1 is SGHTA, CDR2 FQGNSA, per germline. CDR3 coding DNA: TGTGCCAGCAGCCCCGCCGTTGAGACCCAGTACTTC. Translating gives CASSPAVETQYF.

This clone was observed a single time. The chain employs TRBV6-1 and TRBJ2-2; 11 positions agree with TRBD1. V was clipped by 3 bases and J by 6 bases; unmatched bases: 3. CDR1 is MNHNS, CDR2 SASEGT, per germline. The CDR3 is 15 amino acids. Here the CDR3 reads CASSEEGQGAGELFF. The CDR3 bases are TGTGCCAGCAGTGAGGAGGGACAGGGGGCCGGGGAGCTGTTTTTT.

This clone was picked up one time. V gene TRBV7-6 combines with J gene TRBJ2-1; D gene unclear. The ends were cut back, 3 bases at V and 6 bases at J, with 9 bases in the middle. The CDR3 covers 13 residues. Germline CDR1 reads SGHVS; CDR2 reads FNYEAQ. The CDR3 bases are TGTGCCAGCAGCTTCGACACGTCCAATGAGCAGTTCTTC. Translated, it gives CASSFDTSNEQFF.

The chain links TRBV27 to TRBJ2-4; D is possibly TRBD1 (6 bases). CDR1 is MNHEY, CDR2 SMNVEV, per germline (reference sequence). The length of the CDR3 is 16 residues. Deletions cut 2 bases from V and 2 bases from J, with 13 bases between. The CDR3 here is CASSLAQQGSKNIQYF. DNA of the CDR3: TGTGCCAGCAGTTTAGCCCAACAGGGTTCCAAAAACATTCAGTACTTC.

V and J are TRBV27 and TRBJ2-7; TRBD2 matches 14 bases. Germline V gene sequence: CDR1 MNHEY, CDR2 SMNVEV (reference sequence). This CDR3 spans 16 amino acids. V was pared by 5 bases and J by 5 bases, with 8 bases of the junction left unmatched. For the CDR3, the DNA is TGTGCCAGCAGTCTTGGGACTAGCGGGAGTATACACGAGCAGTACTTC. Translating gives CASSLGTSGSIHEQYF.